The 27 T cell receptor beta chains below come from one sample, sequenced in a study of T-cell memory formation after mild COVID-19. TCRdb independently ran MiXCR on the 5' RACE reads; one entry per CDR3 protein. The data hold about 200,000 distinct CDR3 sequences, with just over 9.5% observed a single time. Sequencing was done on a sample of PBMCs or a T cell subset sorted from them (not recorded which). The receptors here all came from a young man who had mild COVID-19 (a few samples of this study predate the infection). Cell type and time point are not known.

This clonotype showed up many times. This chain connects TRBV7-2 to TRBJ1-6, with TRBD1 matching over 7 bases. Germline V gene sequence: CDR1 SGHTA, CDR2 FQGNSA. CDR3 length: 14 amino acids. Unmatched junction bases numbered 4, after V lost 4 bases and J lost 7 bases. CDR3: CASSYRGGNSPLHF. CDR3 DNA sequence: TGTGCCAGCAGCTACAGGGGAGGAAATTCACCCCTCCACTTT.

The rearrangement links TRBV7-7 to TRBJ2-5; possibly TRBD1 for D (6 bases). CDR1 SSHAT and CDR2 FNYEAQ come from the germline V gene (reference sequence). The CDR3 runs 16 residues. Trimming removed 0 bases at V and 5 bases at J, with 16 bases between. This CDR3 is CASSLAWGNGGETQYF. The CDR3 DNA follows: TGTGCCAGCAGCTTAGCGTGGGGAAATGGGGGCGAGACCCAGTACTTC.

The CDR3 DNA is TGTGCCAGCAGCGCAACAGGGAGCGCCGGAAACACCATATATTTT. Its protein is CASSATGSAGNTIYF. The gene calls are TRBV7-2 and TRBJ1-3, with D tentatively TRBD1 (6 bases). Per the germline V gene, CDR1 is SGHTA and CDR2 is FQGNSA. V lost 5 bases, J lost 4 bases, and 15 bases lay in between. CDR3 length: 15 amino acids.

This clonotype was counted ten times or more. V usage is TRBV19 and J usage is TRBJ2-1, with 7 bases aligning to TRBD1. V was pared by 5 bases and J by 16 bases, with 11 bases of the junction left unmatched. Per germline, CDR1 LNHDA and CDR2 SQIVND (reference sequence). There are 12 residues in the CDR3. CDR3 sequence reads: CASSLNRGAVFF. In DNA form, the CDR3 reads TGTGCCAGTAGTCTAAACAGGGGCGCCGTCTTCTTC.

This clonotype was detected many times. The chain couples TRBV7-3 to TRBJ2-7, with D maybe TRBD2 (5 bases). The V and J ends lost 1 base and 2 bases respectively, with 12 bases between them. The CDR3 has 15 amino acids. Germline CDR1 and CDR2: SGHTA and FQGTGA. For the CDR3, the DNA is TGTGCCAGCAGCTTAAGAAGAGGGCCCCCCTACGAGCAGTACTTC. Translating it yields CASSLRRGPPYEQYF. Using reference TRBV7-3 and TRBJ2-7 for the parts outside the CDR3, the full variable domain is GAGVSQTPSNKVTEKGKYVELRCDPISGHTALYWYRQSLGQGPEFLIYFQGTGAADDSGLPNDRFFAVRPEGSVSTLKIQRTERGDSAVYLCASSLRRGPPYEQYFGPGTRLTVT.

This clonotype came up a few times. The chain joins TRBV10-3 to TRBJ2-5; 7 bases map to TRBD2. Germline CDR1 is ENHRY and CDR2 is SYGVKD. The CDR3 sequence is 13 residues long. V lost 4 bases and J lost 3; bases outside the gene matches: 2. CDR3 nucleotides: TGTGCCATCAGTGCGGGGGGTAAAGAGACCCAGTACTTC. Residues: CAISAGGKETQYF.

The chain combines TRBV7-2 with TRBJ2-4, with TRBD2 matching 8 bases. Germline-derived CDR1 and CDR2 are SGHTA and FQGNSA. Germline trimming cut 4 bases from V and 1 base from J; bases unmatched to any gene: 6. CDR3 length: 16 amino acids. The CDR3 region has the DNA TGTGCCAGCAGCTCCTTAGCGGGGTTCGCCAAAAACATTCAGTACTTC. Its protein is CASSSLAGFAKNIQYF.

The chain has TRBV28 and TRBJ2-3, with a weak D call TRBD1 (5 bases). The germline V and J ends were trimmed by 7 bases and 6 bases, with 17 bases remaining between them. CDR1 is MDHEN and CDR2 is SYDVKM in the germline V gene. The CDR3 loop spans 14 amino acids. The DNA for the CDR3 is TGTGCCAGCACCCCAGGTAACTCAGGGGATACGCAGTATTTT. This gives the protein CASTPGNSGDTQYF.

The chain employs TRBV12-3 or TRBV12-4 and TRBJ1-6; 7 bases are shared with TRBD1. This CDR3 is 15 amino acids long. After removal of 6 bases from V and 1 base from J, the junction contained 3 bases not matched to a gene. DNA for the CDR3: TGTGCCAGCAGATGGGACAGTTCCTATAATTCACCCCTCCACTTT. This translates into CASRWDSSYNSPLHF.

This clonotype was detected many times. The V call is TRBV29-1, the J call TRBJ2-3, with 8 bases lining up with TRBD1. CDR3 length equals 14 residues. Germline V CDR1 and CDR2: SQVTM, ANQGSEA. After removal of 3 bases from V and 0 bases from J, the junction contained 2 bases not matched to a gene. The CDR3 bases are TGCAGCGTTGAGGACAGGGCTAGCACAGATACGCAGTATTTT. It codes for CSVEDRASTDTQYF.

The chain uses TRBV12-3 or TRBV12-4 and TRBJ2-3; D is uncertain. Trimming took 1 base from V and 2 from J, leaving 10 bases between them. The CDR3 consists of 15 residues. The CDR3 DNA reads TGTGCCAGCAGTTTAGTACTGGGGTACACAGATACGCAGTATTTT. Translated, it gives CASSLVLGYTDTQYF.

This clonotype was recorded at least ten times. The chain joins TRBV5-1 to TRBJ2-3; D might be TRBD2 (5 bases). Trimming left V 3 bases short and J 2 bases short, with 13 bases between. CDR3 length: 15 residues. The V gene's germline CDR1 is SGHRS and CDR2 YFSETQ. The CDR3 sequence: CASSSDGIPTDTQYF. CDR3 nucleotide sequence: TGCGCCAGCAGCTCAGACGGGATCCCCACAGATACGCAGTATTTT.

This clonotype was detected ten times or more. The J gene is TRBJ2-3, the V gene TRBV5-1; D possibly corresponds to TRBD1 (5 bases). The CDR3 has 16 amino acids. V was clipped by 4 bases and J by 2 bases, with 17 bases between them. CDR1 SGHRS and CDR2 YFSETQ come from the germline V gene. The CDR3 DNA follows: TGCGCCAGCAGCCCCGGCGATGGGGCCCTCACAGATACGCAGTATTTT. Residues: CASSPGDGALTDTQYF.

The genes are TRBV4-3 and TRBJ2-6, with a tentative D call TRBD1 (6 bases). This CDR3 is built from 18 residues. The germline CDR1 and CDR2 sequences are LGHNA and YSLEER. Deletions cut 2 bases from V and 1 base from J, with 15 bases between. CDR3 region: CASSQSDRGTSGANVLTF. CDR3 bases: TGCGCCAGCAGCCAATCGGATAGAGGGACATCTGGGGCCAACGTCCTGACTTTC.

This clonotype appeared a few times. The gene calls are TRBV30 and TRBJ2-3; D is tentatively TRBD1 or TRBD2 (5 bases each). The CDR3 is made up of 13 amino acids. Germline CDR1 GTSNPN, CDR2 SVGIG (reference sequence). V lost 0 bases and J lost 4, with 8 bases in between. CDR3: CAWSVLGADTQYF. The CDR3 coding sequence is TGTGCCTGGAGTGTTTTGGGGGCAGATACGCAGTATTTT.

This clonotype was observed many times. This CDR3 reads CAISAERTVNYGYTF. CDR3 DNA: TGTGCCATCAGCGCAGAGAGGACAGTTAACTATGGCTACACCTTC. The gene calls are TRBV10-3 and TRBJ1-2, with D perhaps matching TRBD1 (6 bases). The germline CDR1 and CDR2 sequences are ENHRY and SYGVKD. V was trimmed by 6 bases and J by 1 base, leaving 15 bases between them. CDR3 length: 15 residues.

This clonotype came up a few times. The CDR3 loop is CASSLASEAFF. CDR3 coding DNA: TGTGCCAGCAGTTTGGCTTCTGAAGCTTTCTTT. The chain recombines TRBV12-3 or TRBV12-4 with TRBJ1-1; D is undetermined. V lost 3 bases to trimming and J lost 6 bases, with 5 bases between them. This CDR3 is built from 11 residues.

This clonotype was seen more than once but under ten times. The chain recombines TRBV7-2 with TRBJ2-1; 7 nucleotides line up with TRBD2. The trim removed 4 bases at V and 9 bases at J, leaving 12 bases unmatched. The CDR3 length is 15 residues. Germline CDR1 and CDR2: SGHTA and FQGNSA. CDR3 DNA sequence: TGTGCCAGCAGCTCCGGCCGGACTAGAATAACTGAGCAGTTCTTC. Translating it yields CASSSGRTRITEQFF.

This clonotype was observed a handful of times. The chain carries TRBV20-1 and TRBJ2-5, with a weak D call TRBD1 (6 bases). The CDR3 is 16 residues long. CDR1 is DFQATT and CDR2 is SNEGSKA in the germline V gene (reference sequence). Trimming stripped 5 bases from V and 2 bases from J, with 21 bases between. The CDR3 coding sequence is TGCAGTGCTCTACCAGCCAGGGGCCACAGACAAGAGACCCAGTACTTC. Its translation: CSALPARGHRQETQYF.

This chain uses TRBV7-2 with TRBJ2-5, with a tentative D call TRBD1 (5 bases). Germline V gene lookup returns CDR1 SGHTA and CDR2 FQGNSA. This CDR3 has 15 residues. With 0 bases removed from V and 5 bases from J, the gap between germline ends came to 13 bases. The CDR3 DNA is TGTGCCAGCAGCTTAGCGGGTCAGTCAGGGGAGACCCAGTACTTC. Protein product: CASSLAGQSGETQYF.

In this sample, this clonotype turned up many times. The chain carries TRBV5-1 and TRBJ2-1, with TRBD2 identical over 10 bases. This CDR3 comprises 14 residues. The V segment lost 2 bases and the J segment 5 bases; nucleotides outside the gene matches: 1. The germline CDR1 and CDR2 sequences are SGHRS and YFSETQ. CDR3 loop: CASSFLAGDNEQFF. CDR3 in DNA: TGCGCCAGCAGCTTCCTAGCGGGGGACAATGAGCAGTTCTTC.

This chain uses TRBV5-6 with TRBJ1-1; D call uncertain. Between the trimmed V and J ends, which lost 2 bases and 1 base, there was a span of 3 bases. Germline loops: CDR1 SGHDT, CDR2 YYEEEE. The length of the CDR3 is 12 residues. The CDR3 DNA reads as TGTGCCAGCAGCTTCCCGAACACTGAAGCTTTCTTT. The encoded protein is CASSFPNTEAFF.

This clonotype was found a few times. This chain uses TRBV20-1 with TRBJ2-7, with a weak D call TRBD2 (6 bases). Per germline, CDR1 DFQATT and CDR2 SNEGSKA (reference sequence). This CDR3 comprises 14 residues. The germline V and J ends were trimmed by 5 bases and 0 bases, with 14 bases remaining between them. CDR3 residues: CSAQGRGSSYEQYV. CDR3 in DNA: TGCAGTGCTCAAGGGCGGGGAAGCTCCTACGAGCAGTACGTC.

V gene TRBV5-1 combines with J gene TRBJ1-1; D is unresolved. CDR3 length equals 14 residues. Germline CDR1 reads SGHRS; CDR2 reads YFSETQ. The V end was cut by 2 bases, the J end by 3 bases, with 11 bases between. CDR3 nucleotides: TGCGCCAGCAGCTTTCCGGGTTTGGACACTGAAGCTTTCTTT. Encoded protein: CASSFPGLDTEAFF. Full variable domain (missing parts from reference TRBV5-1 and TRBJ1-1): KAGVTQTPRYLIKTRGQQVTLSCSPISGHRSVSWYQQTPGQGLQFLFEYFSETQRNKGNFPGRFSGRQFSNSRSEMNVSTLELGDSALYLCASSFPGLDTEAFFGQGTRLTVV.

This clonotype showed up just a few times. This chain joins TRBV5-1 and TRBJ2-3; D is possibly TRBD2 (8 bases). This CDR3 comprises 14 residues. Germline lookup yields CDR1 SGHRS and CDR2 YFSETQ. V shed 3 bases and J shed 6 bases, with 14 bases lying between them. The CDR3 bases are TGCGCCAGCAGCTGGGGACTAGGGGGCGATACGCAGTATTTT. This sequence encodes CASSWGLGGDTQYF.

This clonotype was recorded at least ten times. The rearrangement links TRBV7-2 to TRBJ2-1, with TRBD1 identical over 7 bases. The germline gives CDR1 SGHTA, CDR2 FQGNSA. V shed 5 bases and J 5 bases; nucleotides not matched to a gene: 6. The CDR3 consists of 14 residues. CDR3 DNA: TGTGCCAGCAGCCGAGGGGGCTCGGACAATGAGCAGTTCTTC. Translation: CASSRGGSDNEQFF. The whole variable domain, filled in from reference TRBV7-2 and TRBJ2-1, reads GAGVSQSPSNKVTEKGKDVELRCDPISGHTALYWYRQSLGQGLEFLIYFQGNSAPDKSGLPSDRFSAERTGGSVSTLTIQRTQQEDSAVYLCASSRGGSDNEQFFGPGTRLTVL.

The chain uses TRBV18 and TRBJ2-1; D is undetermined. Between the trimmed V and J ends, which lost 2 bases and 8 bases, there was a span of 7 bases. The germline V gene has CDR1 KGHSH and CDR2 LQKENI. The CDR3 length is 12 residues. The CDR3 DNA reads as TGTGCCAGCTCACCATTATTTGATGAGCAGTTCTTC. Its protein is CASSPLFDEQFF. The full variable domain, completed using reference TRBV18 and TRBJ2-1, is NAGVMQNPRHLVRRRGQEARLRCSPMKGHSHVYWYRQLPEEGLKFMVYLQKENIIDESGMPKERFSAEFPKEGPSILRIQQVVRGDSAAYFCASSPLFDEQFFGPGTRLTVL.